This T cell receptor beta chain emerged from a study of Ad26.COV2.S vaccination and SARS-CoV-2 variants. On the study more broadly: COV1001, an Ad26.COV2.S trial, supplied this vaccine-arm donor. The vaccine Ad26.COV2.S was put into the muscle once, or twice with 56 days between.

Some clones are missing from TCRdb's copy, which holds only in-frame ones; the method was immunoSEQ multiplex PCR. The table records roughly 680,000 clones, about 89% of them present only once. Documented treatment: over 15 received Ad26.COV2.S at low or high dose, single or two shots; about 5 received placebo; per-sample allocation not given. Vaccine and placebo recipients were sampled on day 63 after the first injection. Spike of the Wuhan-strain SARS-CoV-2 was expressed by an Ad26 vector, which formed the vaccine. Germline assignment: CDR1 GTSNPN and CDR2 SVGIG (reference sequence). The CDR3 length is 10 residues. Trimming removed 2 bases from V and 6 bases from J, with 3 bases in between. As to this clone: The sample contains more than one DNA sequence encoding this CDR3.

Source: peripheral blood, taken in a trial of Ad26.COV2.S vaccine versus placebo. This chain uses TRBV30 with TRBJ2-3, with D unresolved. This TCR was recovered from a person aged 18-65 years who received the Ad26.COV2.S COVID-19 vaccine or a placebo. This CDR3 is CAWSLDTQYF. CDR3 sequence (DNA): TGTGCCTGGAGTCTTGATACGCAGTATTTT.